This T cell receptor (beta chain) was captured by sequencing in a study of blood T cell repertoires in COVID-19. Study as a whole: The United States, Italy and Spain were the sources of the acute and convalescent COVID-19 samples. PBMCs, B-cell-depleted T cells, or T cells provided the cDNA or gDNA that made up the material.

Profiling relied on immunoSEQ multiplex PCR, and the TCRdb table lists in-frame clones only, not all of them. The sample yields about 200,000 clones, about 89% seen once. The clonotype was recovered from a man aged 60-69 years who had recovered from COVID-19. Specimen: peripheral blood.

The CDR3 region has the DNA TGTGCCAGCAGCACCTTGACAGAAGCTAACTATGGCTACACCTTC. It is translated as CASSTLTEANYGYTF. The V gene is TRBV14, the J gene TRBJ1-2, with a tentative D call TRBD1 (5 bases). Germline CDR1 SGHDN, CDR2 FVKESK. CDR3 length: 15 residues. Trimming stripped 5 bases from V and 0 bases from J, with 13 bases between.